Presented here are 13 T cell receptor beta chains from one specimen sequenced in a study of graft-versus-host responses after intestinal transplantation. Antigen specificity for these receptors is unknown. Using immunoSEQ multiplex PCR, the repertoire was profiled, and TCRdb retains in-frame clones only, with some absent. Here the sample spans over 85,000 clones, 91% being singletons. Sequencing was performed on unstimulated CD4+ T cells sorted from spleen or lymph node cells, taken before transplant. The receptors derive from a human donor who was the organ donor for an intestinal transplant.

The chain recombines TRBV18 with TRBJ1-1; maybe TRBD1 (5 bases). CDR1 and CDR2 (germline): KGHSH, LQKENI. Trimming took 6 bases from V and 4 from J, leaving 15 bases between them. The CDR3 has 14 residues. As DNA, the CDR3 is TGTGCCAGCTCGTACGACAGCTCAACCACTGAAGCTTTCTTT. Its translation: CASSYDSSTTEAFF.

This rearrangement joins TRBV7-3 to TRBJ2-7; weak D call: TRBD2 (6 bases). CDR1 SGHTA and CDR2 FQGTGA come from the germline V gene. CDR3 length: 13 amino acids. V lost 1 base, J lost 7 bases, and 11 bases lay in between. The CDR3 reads CASSLRRDGEQYF. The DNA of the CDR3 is TGTGCCAGCAGCTTAAGGCGGGACGGGGAGCAGTACTTC.

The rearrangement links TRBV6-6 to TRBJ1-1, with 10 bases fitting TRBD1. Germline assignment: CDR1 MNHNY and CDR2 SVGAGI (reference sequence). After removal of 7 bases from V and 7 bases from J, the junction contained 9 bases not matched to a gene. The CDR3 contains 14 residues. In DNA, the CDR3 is TGTGCCAGCACCTACCCGGGACAGGGGTATGAAGCTTTCTTT. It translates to CASTYPGQGYEAFF.

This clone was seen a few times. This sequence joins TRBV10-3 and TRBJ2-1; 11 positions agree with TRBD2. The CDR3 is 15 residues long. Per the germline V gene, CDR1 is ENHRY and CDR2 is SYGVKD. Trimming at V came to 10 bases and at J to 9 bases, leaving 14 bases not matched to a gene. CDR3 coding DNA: TGTGCCACCGAGGGACTTAGCGGGGGGGCAATTGAGCAGTTCTTC. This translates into CATEGLSGGAIEQFF.

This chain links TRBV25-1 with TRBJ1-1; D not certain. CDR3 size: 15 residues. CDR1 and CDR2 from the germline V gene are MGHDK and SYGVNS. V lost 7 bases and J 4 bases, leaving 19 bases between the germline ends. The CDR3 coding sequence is TGTGCCAGCACCTACACTCAAGGTCCGGGCACTGAAGCTTTCTTT. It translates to CASTYTQGPGTEAFF.

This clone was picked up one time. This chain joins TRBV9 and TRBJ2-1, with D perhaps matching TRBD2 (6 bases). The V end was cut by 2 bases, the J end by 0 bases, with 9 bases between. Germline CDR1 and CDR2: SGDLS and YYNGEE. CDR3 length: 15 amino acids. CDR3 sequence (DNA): TGTGCCAGCAGCGTCCGCGGGACCTCCTACAATGAGCAGTTCTTC. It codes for CASSVRGTSYNEQFF.

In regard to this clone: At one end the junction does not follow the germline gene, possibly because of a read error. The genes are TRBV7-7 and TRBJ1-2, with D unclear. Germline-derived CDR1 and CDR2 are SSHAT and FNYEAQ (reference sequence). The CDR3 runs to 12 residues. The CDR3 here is CASSLSVYGYTF. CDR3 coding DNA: TGTGCTAGCAGCTTATCGGTCTATGGCTACACCTTC.

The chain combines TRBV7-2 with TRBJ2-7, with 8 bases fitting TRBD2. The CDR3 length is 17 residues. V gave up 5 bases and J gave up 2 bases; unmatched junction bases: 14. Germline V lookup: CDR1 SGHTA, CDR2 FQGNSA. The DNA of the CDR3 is TGTGCCAGCAGCCTACTAGTAGAAGCGGGGGCCCCCTACGAGCAGTACTTC. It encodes CASSLLVEAGAPYEQYF.

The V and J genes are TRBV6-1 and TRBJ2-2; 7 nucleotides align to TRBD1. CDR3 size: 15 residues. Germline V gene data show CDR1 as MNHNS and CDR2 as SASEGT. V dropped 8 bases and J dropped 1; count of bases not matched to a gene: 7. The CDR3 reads CASGVTGLNTGELFF. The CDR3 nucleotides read TGTGCCAGCGGGGTGACAGGGCTGAACACCGGGGAGCTGTTTTTT.

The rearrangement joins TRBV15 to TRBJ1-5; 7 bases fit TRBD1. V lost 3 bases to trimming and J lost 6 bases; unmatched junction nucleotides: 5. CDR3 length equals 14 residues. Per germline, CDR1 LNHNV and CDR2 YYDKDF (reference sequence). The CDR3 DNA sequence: TGTGCCACCAGCAGTTACAGGGGACCTCAGCCCCAGCATTTT. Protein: CATSSYRGPQPQHF.

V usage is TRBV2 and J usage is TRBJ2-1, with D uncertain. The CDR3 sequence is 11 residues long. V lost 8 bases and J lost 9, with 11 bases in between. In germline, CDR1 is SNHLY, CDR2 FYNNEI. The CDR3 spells CASSWPTEQFF. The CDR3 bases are TGTGCCAGCTCCTGGCCCACTGAGCAGTTCTTC. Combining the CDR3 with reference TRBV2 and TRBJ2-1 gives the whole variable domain EPEVTQTPSHQVTQMGQEVILRCVPISNHLYFYWYRQILGQKVEFLVSFYNNEISEKSEIFDDQFSVERPDGSNFTLKIRSTKLEDSAMYFCASSWPTEQFFGPGTRLTVL.

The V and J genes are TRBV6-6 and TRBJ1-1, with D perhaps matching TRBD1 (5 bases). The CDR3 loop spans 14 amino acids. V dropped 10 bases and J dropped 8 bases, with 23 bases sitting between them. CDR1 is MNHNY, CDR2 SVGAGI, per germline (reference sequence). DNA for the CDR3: TGTGCCACCACACAGTACGGGGGGTGGAGGGAAGCTTTCTTT. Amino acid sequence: CATTQYGGWREAFF.

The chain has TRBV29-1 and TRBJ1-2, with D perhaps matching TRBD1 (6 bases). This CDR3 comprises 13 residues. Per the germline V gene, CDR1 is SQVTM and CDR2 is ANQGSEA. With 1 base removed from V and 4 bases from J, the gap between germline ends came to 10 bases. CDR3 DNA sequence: TGCAGCGTTGAAGTACAGGGACCCTATGGCTACACCTTC. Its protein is CSVEVQGPYGYTF.